The 25 T cell receptor beta chains below all came from one sample that was sequenced in a study of regulatory T cells in long-lasting Graves disease (dated by TCRdb to the early 2020s). Receptor amplification or capture employed multiplex PCR. The data were produced on an Illumina HiSeq 4000. iRepertoire HTBI primers and Arm-PCR amplification of CDR3 regions were used to construct TCR beta libraries. TCRdb reanalyzed the raw reads on its own, using fastp at Q25 for trimming and MiXCR for clone calling, and kept in-frame beta chains. CDR3 protein duplicates are merged, each entry listing the most common genes and DNA. The sample yields about 310,000 distinct CDR3 sequences; 15% to 20% were counted once. About 36% of the sample rests with the top ten. What the time point label conveys for this sample: newly diagnosed GD, antithyroid drugs for less than 3 months. RNA was extracted from PBMCs in TRIzol for both TCR sequencing and RNA sequencing.

The sample was peripheral blood mononuclear cells (PBMCs), taken at new diagnosis, from a patient treated with antithyroid drugs. The receptors were sampled from a female donor with Graves disease.

This clonotype was picked up many times. This rearrangement joins TRBV11-3 to TRBJ2-3; D is unclear. Per the germline V gene, CDR1 is SGHNT and CDR2 is YENEEA. The CDR3 consists of 18 residues. Trimming left V 1 base short and J 0 bases short, with 17 bases between. The CDR3 region has the DNA TGTGCCAGCAGCTTAGGGGTTCGTCCACTCCAAAGCACAGATACGCAGTATTTT. The encoded protein is CASSLGVRPLQSTDTQYF.

The sample holds many counts of this clonotype. This sequence joins TRBV30 and TRBJ2-3; perhaps TRBD2 as D (6 bases). There are 16 residues in the CDR3. Germline CDR1 is GTSNPN and CDR2 is SVGIG (reference sequence). The V end was cut by 3 bases, the J end by 2 bases, with 18 bases between. The CDR3 spells CAWSHGGFENTDTQYF. The CDR3 nucleotides are TGTGCCTGGAGCCATGGGGGGTTCGAGAACACAGATACGCAGTATTTT.

This clonotype was seen a few times. This chain uses TRBV28 with TRBJ1-6, with no clear D. Trimming took 1 base from V and 9 from J, leaving 7 bases between them. Germline V lookup: CDR1 MDHEN, CDR2 SYDVKM. CDR3 size: 13 residues. CDR3 in DNA: TGTGCCAGCAGTTTATTATGGGCTTCACCCCTCCACTTT. Translated, it gives CASSLLWASPLHF.

This clonotype was picked up many times. This rearrangement joins TRBV20-1 to TRBJ2-3, with 7 bases identical to TRBD2. The CDR3 has 15 residues. Germline loops: CDR1 DFQATT, CDR2 SNEGSKA (reference sequence). J was trimmed by 0 bases and V by 3 bases; bases with no gene match: 6. Written as DNA, the CDR3 is TGCAGTGCTAGGGGGAGGGGAGGAAGCACAGATACGCAGTATTTT. This gives the protein CSARGRGGSTDTQYF.

Ten or more counts support this clonotype. The chain recombines TRBV7-2 with TRBJ2-3, with 9 bases lining up with TRBD2. CDR1 and CDR2 (germline): SGHTA, FQGNSA. V lost 5 bases and J lost 6; bases outside the gene matches: 3. The CDR3 runs 13 residues. The CDR3 sequence: CASSPGLADTQYF. The CDR3 region has the DNA TGTGCCAGCAGCCCGGGACTAGCTGATACGCAGTATTTT.

The chain recombines TRBV28 with TRBJ1-2; D remains ambiguous. Between the trimmed V and J ends, which lost 5 bases and 3 bases, there was a span of 4 bases. CDR3 size: 11 residues. From germline, CDR1 is MDHEN and CDR2 SYDVKM. CDR3 coding DNA: TGTGCCAGCAGTGAGGACTATGGCTACACCTTC. This encodes CASSEDYGYTF.

This clonotype was counted at least ten times. This rearrangement joins TRBV7-2 to TRBJ2-7; no definite D call. The CDR3 is 15 residues long. Germline CDR1 SGHTA, CDR2 FQGNSA. V lost 4 bases and J lost 0, with 13 bases in between. CDR3 DNA sequence: TGTGCCAGCAGCTCAACTTGGGCAGGCTCCTACGAGCAGTACTTC. This codes for CASSSTWAGSYEQYF.

This clonotype was seen many times. The chain joins TRBV30 to TRBJ2-7; TRBD2 matches 11 bases. Germline CDR1 reads GTSNPN; CDR2 reads SVGIG (reference sequence). The CDR3 totals 13 residues. Trimming at V came to 5 bases and at J to 9 bases, leaving 9 bases not matched to a gene. The CDR3 DNA is TGTGCCTGGGGAACTAGCGGGAGTCTCGGGCAGTACTTC. It specifies CAWGTSGSLGQYF.

This clonotype was seen repeatedly, ten times or more. This chain links TRBV20-1 with TRBJ2-1; 9 bases are a match to TRBD1. Germline V lookup: CDR1 DFQATT, CDR2 SNEGSKA (reference sequence). The CDR3 length is 14 residues. The J segment lost 5 bases and the V segment lost 4 bases, leaving 6 bases of the junction unmatched. This CDR3 is CSATRRTGDNEQFF. The CDR3 bases are TGCAGTGCTACACGACGGACAGGGGACAATGAGCAGTTCTTC.

V usage is TRBV6-1 and J usage is TRBJ1-5, with D possibly TRBD1 on 5 matching bases. CDR1 and CDR2 from the germline V gene are MNHNS and SASEGT. Trimming shortened V by 2 bases and J by 4 bases, and 9 bases separated the two germline ends. This CDR3 is built from 14 residues. CDR3 DNA: TGTGCCAGCAGTGAAAGGAGGGGAAATCAGCCCCAGCATTTT. Residues: CASSERRGNQPQHF.

This clonotype occurred many times. The rearrangement joins TRBV28 to TRBJ2-7, with 9 bases identical to TRBD2. The CDR3 runs to 14 residues. With 6 bases clipped from V and 7 bases from J, the junction kept 10 bases outside the gene matches. Germline V gene data show CDR1 as MDHEN and CDR2 as SYDVKM. The CDR3 region is CASSPSGEGWEQYF. The CDR3 nucleotides are TGTGCCAGCAGCCCTAGCGGGGAGGGCTGGGAGCAGTACTTC.

This clonotype was picked up many times. The rearrangement links TRBV11-2 to TRBJ1-1; possible D gene TRBD1, 5 bases. V was cut by 2 bases and J by 1 base, with 14 bases left in between. The CDR3 length is 16 residues. CDR1 and CDR2 from the germline V gene are SGHAT and FQNNGV. The DNA for the CDR3 is TGTGCCAGCAGCTTAACCTCAGGACACGAGAACACTGAAGCTTTCTTT. It yields the protein CASSLTSGHENTEAFF.

This clonotype has a handful of counts. CDR3 loop: CASSLASSGELFF. The CDR3 DNA reads as TGTGCCAGCAGTTTAGCGTCAAGCGGGGAGCTGTTTTTT. The rearrangement joins TRBV27 to TRBJ2-2; no reliable D call. Looked up from germline, CDR1 is MNHEY and CDR2 is SMNVEV (reference sequence). The CDR3 is made up of 13 amino acids. V was cut by 2 bases and J by 7 bases, with 8 bases left in between.

V gene TRBV18 combines with J gene TRBJ2-1; 7 bases are a match to TRBD2. With V trimmed by 0 bases and J by 5 bases, 7 bases remained unmatched. The CDR3 is 16 residues long. Germline V gene sequence: CDR1 KGHSH, CDR2 LQKENI. In nucleotides, the CDR3 is TGTGCCAGCTCACCACCGGAAGCGGGGCTAGACAATGAGCAGTTCTTC. Its translation is CASSPPEAGLDNEQFF.

This clonotype was observed at least ten times. This chain connects TRBV25-1 to TRBJ2-7; D remains unclear. The CDR3 totals 14 residues. Trimming pared 2 bases from V and 2 bases from J, leaving 10 bases between. Germline V CDR1 and CDR2: MGHDK, SYGVNS. CDR3 nucleotide sequence: TGTGCCAGCAGTGAAGGGGATCTCCCCTACGAGCAGTACTTC. Translation gives CASSEGDLPYEQYF.

This clonotype has more than one count but fewer than ten. J is TRBJ2-7 and V is TRBV11-1; D is uncertain. The V gene lost 3 bases and the J gene lost 5 bases, with 11 bases spanning the gap. The germline gives CDR1 SGHAT, CDR2 FQDESV (reference sequence). The CDR3 totals 13 residues. CDR3 DNA: TGTGCCAGCAGCTTCGAAACAGCTAACGAGCAGTACTTC. Residues: CASSFETANEQYF.

This clonotype was recorded once. One end of the junction does not line up with germline, which may come from a read error. This chain uses TRBV18 with TRBJ2-2; D tentatively reads TRBD1 or TRBD2 (5 bases each). The CDR3 covers 13 residues. CDR1 KGHSH and CDR2 LQKENI come from the germline V gene. The CDR3 region has the DNA TGTGCCAGCTCACCATTGGACACCGGGGAGCCGTTTTTT. Residues: CASSPLDTGEPFF.

The sample holds many counts of this clonotype. The chain joins TRBV18 to TRBJ2-1; 8 bases agree with TRBD2. The germline gives CDR1 KGHSH, CDR2 LQKENI. The CDR3 has 14 amino acids. The V gene end was trimmed by 3 bases and the J gene end by 9 bases; junction bases not matched to a gene: 7. CDR3 in amino acids: CASSPGLDIREQFF. The CDR3 region has the DNA TGTGCCAGCTCACCGGGACTAGATATACGTGAGCAGTTCTTC.

This clonotype was recorded at least ten times. The J gene is TRBJ2-7, the V gene TRBV10-3; 7 nucleotides line up with TRBD2. In germline, CDR1 is ENHRY, CDR2 SYGVKD. The CDR3 spans 15 residues. With V trimmed by 8 bases and J by 4 bases, 14 bases remained unmatched. The DNA for the CDR3 is TGTGCCATCCGATTATCACCGGGAGGACCTTACGAGCAGTACTTC. The encoded protein is CAIRLSPGGPYEQYF.

As concerns this clonotype: This may stem from a read error, because a much larger clone lies one nucleotide away. V usage is TRBV27 and J usage is TRBJ2-7, with 8 bases that match TRBD2. The CDR3 is 17 amino acids. V was pared by 3 bases and J by 7 bases, with 17 bases of the junction left unmatched. Germline V gene sequence: CDR1 MNHEY, CDR2 SMNVEV (reference sequence). CDR3 region: CASSFHTLGGPGGEQYF. As DNA, the CDR3 is TGTGCCAGCAGTTTCCACACCCTCGGGGGGCCGGGGGGGGAGCAGTACTTC.

In its sample, this clonotype was seen a few times. V usage is TRBV28 and J usage is TRBJ2-7; 12 positions match TRBD1. CDR3 length: 16 residues. With 6 bases clipped from V and 4 bases from J, the junction kept 10 bases outside the gene matches. Germline-derived CDR1 and CDR2 are MDHEN and SYDVKM. This CDR3 is CASRGQGAKVSYEQYF. The CDR3 region has the DNA TGTGCCAGCAGGGGACAGGGGGCGAAGGTATCTTACGAGCAGTACTTC.

Worth noting for this clonotype: A much larger clone differs by one base, so this may be a read error. The chain has TRBV9 and TRBJ2-2; perhaps TRBD2 as D (5 bases). The germline CDR1 and CDR2 sequences are SGDLS and YYNGEE. The CDR3 totals 18 residues. The CDR3 loop is CASSQNGRSNANTGEPFF. Here the CDR3 DNA reads TGTGCCAGCAGCCAAAACGGACGCAGTAACGCGAACACCGGGGAGCCGTTTTTT.

Details on this clonotype: A much bigger clone sits one base away, suggesting this may be a read error. The J gene is TRBJ2-1, the V gene TRBV28, with 8 bases identical to TRBD2. With V trimmed by 7 bases and J by 1 base, 0 bases remained unmatched. CDR3 length: 13 amino acids. CDR1 and CDR2 from the germline V gene are MDHEN and SYDVKM. The CDR3 sequence: CASKRESYNEQFF. As DNA, the CDR3 is TGTGCCAGCAAGCGGGAGTCCTACAATGAGCAGTTCTTC.

This clonotype was recorded only once. The V gene is TRBV7-3, the J gene TRBJ2-3, with D possibly TRBD2 on 5 matching bases. Germline CDR1 reads SGHTA; CDR2 reads FQGTGA. The CDR3 extends over 16 amino acids. The V end was cut by 1 base, the J end by 0 bases, with 11 bases between. The CDR3 is CASSLMSGFSTDTQYF. CDR3 in DNA: TGTGCCAGCAGCTTAATGTCGGGGTTTAGCACAGATACGCAGTATTTT.

There are many counts of this clonotype. The V gene is TRBV6-5, the J gene TRBJ2-3; D unclear. V lost 2 bases and J 1 base, leaving 10 bases between the germline ends. This CDR3 is 15 amino acids long. Germline loops: CDR1 MNHEY, CDR2 SVGAGI. CDR3 sequence (DNA): TGTGCCAGCAGTTACGTATCTGGAGGCACAGATACGCAGTATTTT. Its translation is CASSYVSGGTDTQYF.